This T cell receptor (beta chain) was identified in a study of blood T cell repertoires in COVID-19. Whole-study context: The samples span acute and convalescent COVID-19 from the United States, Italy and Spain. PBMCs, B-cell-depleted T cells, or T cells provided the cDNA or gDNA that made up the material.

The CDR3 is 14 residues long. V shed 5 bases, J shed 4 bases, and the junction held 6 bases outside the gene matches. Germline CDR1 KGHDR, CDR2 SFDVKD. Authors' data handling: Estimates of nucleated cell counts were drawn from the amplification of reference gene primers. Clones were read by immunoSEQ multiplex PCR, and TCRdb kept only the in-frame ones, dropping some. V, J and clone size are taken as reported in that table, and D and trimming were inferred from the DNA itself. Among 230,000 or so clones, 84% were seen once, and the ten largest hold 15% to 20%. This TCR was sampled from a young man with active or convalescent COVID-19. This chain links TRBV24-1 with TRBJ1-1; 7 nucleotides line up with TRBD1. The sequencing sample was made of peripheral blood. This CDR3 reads CATSAEGAGTEAFF. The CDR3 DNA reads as TGTGCCACCAGTGCCGAGGGGGCTGGCACTGAAGCTTTCTTT.